Shown below are 12 T cell receptor beta chains from a single sample sequenced in a study of cytomegalovirus exposure and HLA in healthy donors. The PCR employed 60 Vbeta primers together with 13 Jbeta primers. Generated by immunoSEQ multiplex PCR, the TCRdb table keeps only in-frame clones and is missing some. The sample records around 200,000 clones, roughly 78% being singletons. Sample: PBMCs. These receptors were obtained from a boy aged 5-17 years in good health and CMV-seronegative.

The V gene is TRBV19, the J gene TRBJ1-1; weak D call: TRBD1 (5 bases). V gave up 3 bases and J gave up 3 bases, with 20 bases separating them. The CDR3 runs to 17 residues. Germline lookup yields CDR1 LNHDA and CDR2 SQIVND (reference sequence). The CDR3: CASSIHGTLLMDTEAFF. CDR3 nucleotide sequence: TGTGCCAGTAGTATTCACGGGACTCTCCTGATGGACACTGAAGCTTTCTTT. Supplemented by reference TRBV19 and TRBJ1-1, the full variable domain reads DGGITQSPKYLFRKEGQNVTLSCEQNLNHDAMYWYRQDPGQGLRLIYYSQIVNDFQKGDIAEGYSVSREKKESFPLTVTSAQKNPTAFYLCASSIHGTLLMDTEAFFGQGTRLTVV.

The chain combines TRBV6-5 with TRBJ1-2; possibly TRBD1 for D (6 bases). Germline V lookup: CDR1 MNHEY, CDR2 SVGAGI. V lost 5 bases and J 4 bases, leaving 17 bases between the germline ends. This CDR3 comprises 15 residues. The CDR3, as DNA: TGTGCCAGCAGTCCCACTACGGACAGTCTCTATGGCTACACCTTC. Encoded protein: CASSPTTDSLYGYTF.

This chain uses TRBV11-2 with TRBJ1-2; no firm D call. CDR1 is SGHAT and CDR2 is FQNNGV in the germline V gene. The CDR3 has 14 residues. Trimming removed 0 bases at V and 2 bases at J, with 7 bases between. The CDR3 sequence: CASSLERSNYGYTF. Here the CDR3 DNA reads TGTGCCAGCAGCTTAGAGAGATCAAACTATGGCTACACCTTC. Drawing the rest from reference TRBV11-2 and TRBJ1-2, the complete variable domain is EAGVAQSPRYKIIEKRQSVAFWCNPISGHATLYWYQQILGQGPKLLIQFQNNGVVDDSQLPKDRFSAERLKGVDSTLKIQPAKLEDSAVYLCASSLERSNYGYTFGSGTRLTVV.

The rearrangement joins TRBV19 to TRBJ1-1; D unresolved. This CDR3 comprises 14 residues. CDR1 LNHDA and CDR2 SQIVND come from the germline V gene (reference sequence). V was shortened by 3 bases and J by 3 bases, with 11 bases between the two germline ends. The CDR3 DNA reads TGTGCCAGTAGTATCGGTCCGAGTGACACTGAAGCTTTCTTT. The encoded protein is CASSIGPSDTEAFF. Filled out from reference TRBV19 and TRBJ1-1, the complete variable domain reads DGGITQSPKYLFRKEGQNVTLSCEQNLNHDAMYWYRQDPGQGLRLIYYSQIVNDFQKGDIAEGYSVSREKKESFPLTVTSAQKNPTAFYLCASSIGPSDTEAFFGQGTRLTVV.

This clone was found once. This chain links TRBV9 with TRBJ1-6; D is unresolved. The V and J ends lost 1 base and 4 bases respectively, with 6 bases between them. Looked up from germline, CDR1 is SGDLS and CDR2 is YYNGEE. This CDR3 contains 14 residues. The CDR3 nucleotides are TGTGCCAGCAGCGTATCCGAGTATAATTCACCCCTCCACTTT. Protein product: CASSVSEYNSPLHF.

By proportion, this clone is medium-sized. V is TRBV6-1 and J is TRBJ1-1, with D tentatively TRBD1 (5 bases). The germline gives CDR1 MNHNS, CDR2 SASEGT. Trimming removed 1 base from V and 1 base from J, with 16 bases in between. The CDR3 spans 17 residues. The CDR3 spells CASSEGPHPGGNTEAFF. The CDR3 nucleotides read TGTGCCAGCAGTGAAGGTCCCCATCCCGGGGGGAACACTGAAGCTTTCTTT.

The chain's CDR3 is CAISESGSGEAGELFF. The CDR3 DNA sequence: TGTGCCATCAGTGAGTCAGGTAGCGGAGAGGCCGGGGAGCTGTTTTTT. J is TRBJ2-2 and V is TRBV10-3; possible D gene TRBD2, 6 bases. The CDR3 sequence is 16 residues long. Trimming pared 0 bases from V and 6 bases from J, leaving 14 bases between. Germline V gene lookup returns CDR1 ENHRY and CDR2 SYGVKD.

CDR3 in amino acids: CASSHTTGAGGGYTF. The CDR3 nucleotides are TGTGCCAGCAGCCACACTACAGGGGCGGGGGGGGGCTACACCTTC. The chain joins TRBV4-2 to TRBJ1-2, with 7 bases lining up with TRBD1. V lost 3 bases, J lost 8 bases, and 12 bases stayed unmatched. This CDR3 is built from 15 residues. CDR1 and CDR2 (germline): LGHNA, YNFKEQ.

V gene TRBV5-1 combines with J gene TRBJ2-7, with TRBD1 identical over 7 bases. This CDR3 has 15 amino acids. Germline V lookup: CDR1 SGHRS, CDR2 YFSETQ. Trimming took 4 bases from V and 4 from J; bases not matched to a gene: 11. The CDR3 DNA sequence: TGCGCCAGCAGCCCCACCCCCGGGACAGCATACGAGCAGTACTTC. This gives the protein CASSPTPGTAYEQYF.

This chain connects TRBV6-1 to TRBJ1-3; 7 nucleotides align to TRBD1. The CDR3 sequence is 15 residues long. Losses at the gene ends were 0 bases for V and 4 bases for J; bases not matched to a gene: 3. CDR1 is MNHNS, CDR2 SASEGT, per germline. As DNA, the CDR3 is TGTGCCAGCAGTGAAGCCGCAGGGGGAGGAAACACCATATATTTT. It codes for CASSEAAGGGNTIYF.

This clone was counted between two and nine times. Likely a read error: the CDR3 ends without its conserved phenylalanine or tryptophan. The DNA is omitted, as the CDR3 cannot be located on it reliably, and the CDR3 follows TCRdb's listing. V gene TRBV5-6 combines with J gene TRBJ1-2. Ends included, the CDR3 has 9 residues. Germline lookup yields CDR1 SGHDT and CDR2 YYEEEE. The CDR3 loop reads CASSLHDGI.

The chain employs TRBV7-6 and TRBJ1-5; 9 bases map to TRBD1. CDR3 length: 17 amino acids. The germline V gene encodes CDR1 SGHVS and CDR2 FNYEAQ. V gave up 5 bases and J gave up 1 base; unmatched junction bases: 9. CDR3 region: CASSPYHRGQSNQPQHF. The CDR3 coding sequence is TGTGCCAGCAGCCCATACCACAGGGGGCAAAGCAATCAGCCCCAGCATTTT.